This T cell receptor beta chain came from a study of regulatory T cells in long-lasting Graves disease. Study-level results: Persistent disease showed a preference for TRBV28, TRBJ1-2 and TRBJ2-5. Persistent Graves' patients showed less TCR diversity than newly diagnosed ones.

As for time point: newly diagnosed GD, antithyroid drugs for less than 3 months. TCR sequences were obtained from RNA taken from PBMCs. It was by American Thyroid Association guidelines that Graves' disease was diagnosed. Researchers made TCR beta libraries by using iRepertoire HTBI primers and running Arm-PCR on CDR3 regions. Via MiXCR, TCRdb re-called the multiplex PCR reads, giving one row per CDR3 protein. Among 400,000 to 450,000 distinct CDR3 sequences, over 15% were seen once, and the ten largest hold roughly 10%. This clonotype was recorded many times. Its antigen is currently unknown. Germline loops: CDR1 MNHEY, CDR2 SVGEGT. There are 16 residues in the CDR3. Germline trimming cut 2 bases from V and 6 bases from J; bases unmatched to any gene: 10. These data were also filed under a second study, of T cells in Graves' hyperthyroidism and ophthalmopathy. This second study says: Ophthalmopathy, as predicted by the model, came a median 6.5 months after the prediction.

The source was peripheral blood mononuclear cells (PBMCs), collected at new diagnosis, from a patient treated with antithyroid drugs. The rearrangement uses TRBV6-2 or TRBV6-3 and TRBJ2-3; TRBD1 agrees at 8 bases. The source of this sequence is a woman between 25 and 40 years old with Graves disease. CDR3 region: CASSYPGTGSRDTQYF. The CDR3 DNA reads TGTGCCAGCAGTTACCCTGGGACAGGCTCCCGGGATACGCAGTATTTT.